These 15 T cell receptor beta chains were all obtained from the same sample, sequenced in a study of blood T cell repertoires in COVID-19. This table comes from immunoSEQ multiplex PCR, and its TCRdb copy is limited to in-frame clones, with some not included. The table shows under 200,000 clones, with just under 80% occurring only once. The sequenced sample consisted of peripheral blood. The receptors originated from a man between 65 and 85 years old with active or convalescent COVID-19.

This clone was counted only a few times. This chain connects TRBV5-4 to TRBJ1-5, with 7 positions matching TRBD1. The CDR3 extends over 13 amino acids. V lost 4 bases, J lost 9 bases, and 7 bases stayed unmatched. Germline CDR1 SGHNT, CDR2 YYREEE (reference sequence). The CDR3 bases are TGTGCCAGCAGCCTTGGGACAGACCGGCCCCAGCATTTT. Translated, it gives CASSLGTDRPQHF.

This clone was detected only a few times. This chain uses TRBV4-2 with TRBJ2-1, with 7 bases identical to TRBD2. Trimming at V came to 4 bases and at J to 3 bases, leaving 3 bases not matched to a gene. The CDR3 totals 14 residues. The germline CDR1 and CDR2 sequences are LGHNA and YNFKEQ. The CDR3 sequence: CASSPGTNYNEQFF. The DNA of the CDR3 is TGTGCCAGCAGCCCAGGGACTAACTACAATGAGCAGTTCTTC.

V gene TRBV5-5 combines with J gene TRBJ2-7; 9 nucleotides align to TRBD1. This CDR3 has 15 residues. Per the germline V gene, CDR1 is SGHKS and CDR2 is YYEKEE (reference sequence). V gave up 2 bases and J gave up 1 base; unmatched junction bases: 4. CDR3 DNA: TGTGCCAGCAGCTTCATTGGACAGGGGTCCTACGAGCAGTACTTC. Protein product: CASSFIGQGSYEQYF.

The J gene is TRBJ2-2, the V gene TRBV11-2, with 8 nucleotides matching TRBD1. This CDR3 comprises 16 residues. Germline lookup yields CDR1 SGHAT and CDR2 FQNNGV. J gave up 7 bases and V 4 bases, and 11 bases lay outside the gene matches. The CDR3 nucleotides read TGTGCCAGCAGCTCCCGCAGGGGGCCGGGGGACGGGGAGCTGTTTTTT. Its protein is CASSSRRGPGDGELFF.

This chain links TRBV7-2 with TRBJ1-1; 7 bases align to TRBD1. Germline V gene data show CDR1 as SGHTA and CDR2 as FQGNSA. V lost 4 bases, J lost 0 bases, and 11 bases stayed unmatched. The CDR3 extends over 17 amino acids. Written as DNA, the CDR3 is TGTGCCAGCAGCTCTGACAGGGCTCGGACTTTGAACACTGAAGCTTTCTTT. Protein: CASSSDRARTLNTEAFF.

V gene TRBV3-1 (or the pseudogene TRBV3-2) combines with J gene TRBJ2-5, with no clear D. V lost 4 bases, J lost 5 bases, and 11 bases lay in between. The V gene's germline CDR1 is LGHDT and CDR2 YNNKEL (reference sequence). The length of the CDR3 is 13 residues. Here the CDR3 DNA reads TGTGCCAGCAGCCCTCCGGTGGAGGAGACCCAGTACTTC. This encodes CASSPPVEETQYF.

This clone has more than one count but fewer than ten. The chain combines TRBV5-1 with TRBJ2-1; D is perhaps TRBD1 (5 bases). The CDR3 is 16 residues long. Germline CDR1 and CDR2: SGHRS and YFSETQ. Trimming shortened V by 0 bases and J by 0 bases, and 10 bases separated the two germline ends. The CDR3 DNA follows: TGCGCCAGCAGCTTGGGGACACTTAGCTCCTACAATGAGCAGTTCTTC. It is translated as CASSLGTLSSYNEQFF.

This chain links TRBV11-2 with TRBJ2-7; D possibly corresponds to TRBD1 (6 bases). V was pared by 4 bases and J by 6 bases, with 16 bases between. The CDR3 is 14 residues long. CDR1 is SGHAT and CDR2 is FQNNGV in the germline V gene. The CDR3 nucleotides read TGTGCCAGCAGCTCACAGGGCCCCCCGGCCGAGCAGTACTTC. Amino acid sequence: CASSSQGPPAEQYF.

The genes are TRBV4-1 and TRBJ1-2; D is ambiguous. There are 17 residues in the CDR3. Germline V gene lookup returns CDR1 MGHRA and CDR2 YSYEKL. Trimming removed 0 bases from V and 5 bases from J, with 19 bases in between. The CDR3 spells CASSQEGSTKLSYGYTF. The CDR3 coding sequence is TGCGCCAGCAGCCAAGAGGGCAGTACGAAACTTAGTTATGGCTACACCTTC.

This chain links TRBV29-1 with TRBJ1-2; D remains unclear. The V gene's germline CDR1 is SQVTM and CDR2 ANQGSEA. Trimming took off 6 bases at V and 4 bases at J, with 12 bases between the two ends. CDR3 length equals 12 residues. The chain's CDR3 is CSVSDISYGYTF. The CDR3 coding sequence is TGCAGCGTGTCCGACATCTCCTATGGCTACACCTTC. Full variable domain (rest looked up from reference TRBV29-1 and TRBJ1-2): SAVISQKPSRDICQRGTSLTIQCQVDSQVTMMFWYRQQPGQSLTLIATANQGSEATYESGFVIDKFPISRPNLTFSTLTVSNMSPEDSSIYLCSVSDISYGYTFGSGTRLTVV.

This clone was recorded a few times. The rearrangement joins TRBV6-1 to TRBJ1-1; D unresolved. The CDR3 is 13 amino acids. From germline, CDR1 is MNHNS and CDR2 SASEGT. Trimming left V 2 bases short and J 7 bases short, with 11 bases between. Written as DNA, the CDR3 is TGTGCCAGCAGTGAATCAGAACAGATTGAAGCTTTCTTT. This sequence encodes CASSESEQIEAFF.

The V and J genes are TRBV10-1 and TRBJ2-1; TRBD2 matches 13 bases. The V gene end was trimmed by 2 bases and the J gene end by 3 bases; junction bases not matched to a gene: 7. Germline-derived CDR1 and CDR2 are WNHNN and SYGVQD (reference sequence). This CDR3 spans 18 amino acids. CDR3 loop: CASSEVVGLAGDYNEQFF. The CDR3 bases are TGCGCCAGCAGTGAGGTCGTTGGACTAGCGGGGGACTACAATGAGCAGTTCTTC.

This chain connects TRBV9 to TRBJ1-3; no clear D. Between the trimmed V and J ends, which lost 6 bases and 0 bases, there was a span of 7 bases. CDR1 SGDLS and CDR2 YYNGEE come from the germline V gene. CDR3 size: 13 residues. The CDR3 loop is CASNGGSGNTIYF. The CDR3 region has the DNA TGTGCCAGCAACGGCGGCTCTGGAAACACCATATATTTT.

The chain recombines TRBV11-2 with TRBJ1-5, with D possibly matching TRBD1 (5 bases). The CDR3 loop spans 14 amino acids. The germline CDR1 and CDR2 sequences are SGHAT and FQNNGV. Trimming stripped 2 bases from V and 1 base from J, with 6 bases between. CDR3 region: CASSLSGSNQPQHF. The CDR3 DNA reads TGTGCCAGCAGCTTATCAGGGAGCAATCAGCCCCAGCATTTT.

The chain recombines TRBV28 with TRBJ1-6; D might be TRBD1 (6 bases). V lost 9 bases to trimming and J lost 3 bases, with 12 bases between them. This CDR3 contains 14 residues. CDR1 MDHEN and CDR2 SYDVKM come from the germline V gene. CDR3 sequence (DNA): TGTGCCAGTTTGCAGGGGAACTATAATTCACCCCTCCACTTT. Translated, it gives CASLQGNYNSPLHF.